This TCR beta chain was sequenced in a study of beta chain features in type 1 diabetes. Findings and limits, study-wide: At VDJ recombination sites, type 1 diabetes patients had fewer insertions and more deleted nucleotides. No resolution was reached here on whether HLA type influences TCRB rearrangement. Shorter TCRB CDR3s, moderately but significantly so, marked every one of the four CD4+ subsets in Type 1 diabetes patients.

Sequenced material consisted of expressed TCRB transcripts (all of the isolated RNA was reverse transcribed). This table comes from immunoSEQ multiplex PCR, and its TCRdb copy is limited to in-frame clones, with some not included. The sample comprises about 5,700 clones, 60% to 85% of which are singletons, and approximately 2% rests with the top ten. Trimming left V 3 bases short and J 1 base short, with 12 bases between. Germline lookup yields CDR1 KGHSH and CDR2 LQKENI. The CDR3 sequence is 15 residues long. In the case of this clone: Its matching antigen is unknown.

Specimen: Tregs from blood. This receptor was taken from a man between 18 and 29 years old in good health. The chain uses TRBV18 and TRBJ2-5; a possible D gene is TRBD1 (5 bases). CDR3 nucleotide sequence: TGTGCCAGCTCACCGGTCACAGGCCTCCAAGAGACCCAGTACTTC. Translating gives CASSPVTGLQETQYF.